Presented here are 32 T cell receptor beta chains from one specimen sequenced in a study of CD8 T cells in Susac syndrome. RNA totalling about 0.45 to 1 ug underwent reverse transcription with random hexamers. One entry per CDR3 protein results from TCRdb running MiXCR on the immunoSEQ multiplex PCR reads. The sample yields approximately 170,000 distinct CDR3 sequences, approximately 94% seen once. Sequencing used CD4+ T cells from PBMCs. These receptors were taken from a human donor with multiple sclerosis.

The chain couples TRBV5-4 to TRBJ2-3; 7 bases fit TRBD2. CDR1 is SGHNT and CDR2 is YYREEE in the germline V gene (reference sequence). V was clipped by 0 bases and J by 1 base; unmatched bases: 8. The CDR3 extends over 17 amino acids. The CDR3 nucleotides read TGTGCCAGCAGCTTGGGCGGGAGTGGTAGGGGCACAGATACGCAGTATTTT. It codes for CASSLGGSGRGTDTQYF. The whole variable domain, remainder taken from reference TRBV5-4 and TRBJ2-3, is ETGVTQSPTHLIKTRGQQVTLRCSSQSGHNTVSWYQQALGQGPQFIFQYYREEENGRGNFPPRFSGLQFPNYSSELNVNALELDDSALYLCASSLGGSGRGTDTQYFGPGTRLTVL.

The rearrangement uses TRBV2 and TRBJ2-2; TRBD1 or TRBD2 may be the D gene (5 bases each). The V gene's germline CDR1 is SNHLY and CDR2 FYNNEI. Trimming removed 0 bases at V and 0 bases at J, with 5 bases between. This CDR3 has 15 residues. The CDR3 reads CASSEAGANTGELFF. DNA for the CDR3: TGTGCCAGCAGTGAAGCGGGGGCGAACACCGGGGAGCTGTTTTTT.

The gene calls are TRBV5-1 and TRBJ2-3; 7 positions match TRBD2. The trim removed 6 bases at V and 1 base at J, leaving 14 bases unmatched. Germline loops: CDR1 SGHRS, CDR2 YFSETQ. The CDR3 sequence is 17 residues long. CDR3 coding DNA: TGCGCCAGCAACCCGGGATGGGTAAGCGGGGGCACAGATACGCAGTATTTT. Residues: CASNPGWVSGGTDTQYF.

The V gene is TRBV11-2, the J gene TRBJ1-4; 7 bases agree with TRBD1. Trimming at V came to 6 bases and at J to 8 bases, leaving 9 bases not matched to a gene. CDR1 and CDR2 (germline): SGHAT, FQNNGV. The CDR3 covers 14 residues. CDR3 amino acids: CASRPDRVREKLFF. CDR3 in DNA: TGTGCCAGCAGACCCGACAGGGTGAGGGAAAAACTGTTTTTT.

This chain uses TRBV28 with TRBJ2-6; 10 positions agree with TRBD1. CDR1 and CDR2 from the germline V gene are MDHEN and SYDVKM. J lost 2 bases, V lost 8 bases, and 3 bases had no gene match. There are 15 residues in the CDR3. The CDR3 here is CASVDRGPGANVLTF. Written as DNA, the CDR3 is TGTGCCAGCGTAGACAGGGGGCCTGGGGCCAACGTCCTGACTTTC.

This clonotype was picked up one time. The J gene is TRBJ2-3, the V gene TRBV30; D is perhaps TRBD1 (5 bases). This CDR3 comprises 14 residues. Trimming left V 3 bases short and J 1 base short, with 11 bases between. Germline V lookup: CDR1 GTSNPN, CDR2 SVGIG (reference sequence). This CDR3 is CAWRWGEGTDTQYF. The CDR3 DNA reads TGTGCCTGGAGGTGGGGCGAAGGCACAGATACGCAGTATTTT.

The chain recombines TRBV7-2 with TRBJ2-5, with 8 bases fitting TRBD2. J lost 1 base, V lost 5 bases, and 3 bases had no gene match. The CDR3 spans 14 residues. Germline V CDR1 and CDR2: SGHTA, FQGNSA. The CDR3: CASSNLAGQETQYF. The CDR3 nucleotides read TGTGCCAGCAGCAACCTAGCGGGCCAAGAGACCCAGTACTTC.

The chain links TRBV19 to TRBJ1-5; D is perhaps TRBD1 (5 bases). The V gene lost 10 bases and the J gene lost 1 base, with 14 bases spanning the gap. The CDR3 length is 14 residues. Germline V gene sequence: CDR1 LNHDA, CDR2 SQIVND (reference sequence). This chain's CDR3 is CATAGWRSNQPQHF. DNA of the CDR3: TGTGCCACCGCAGGGTGGAGAAGCAATCAGCCCCAGCATTTT.

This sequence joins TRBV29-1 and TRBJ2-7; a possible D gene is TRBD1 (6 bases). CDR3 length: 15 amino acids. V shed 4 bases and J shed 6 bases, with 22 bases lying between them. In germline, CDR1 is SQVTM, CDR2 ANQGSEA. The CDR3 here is CSVVRQGGIIGEQYF. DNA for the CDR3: TGCAGCGTTGTTCGACAAGGGGGAATCATCGGCGAGCAGTACTTC.

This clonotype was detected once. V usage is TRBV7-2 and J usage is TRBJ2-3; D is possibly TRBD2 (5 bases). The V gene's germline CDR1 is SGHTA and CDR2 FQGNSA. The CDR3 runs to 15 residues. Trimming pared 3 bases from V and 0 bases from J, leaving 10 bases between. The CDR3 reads CASSFDYLSTDTQYF. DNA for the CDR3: TGTGCCAGCAGCTTCGACTACCTGAGCACAGATACGCAGTATTTT.

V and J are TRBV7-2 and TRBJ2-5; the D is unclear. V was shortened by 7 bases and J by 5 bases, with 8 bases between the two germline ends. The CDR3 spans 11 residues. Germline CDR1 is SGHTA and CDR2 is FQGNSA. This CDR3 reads CASTLWETQYF. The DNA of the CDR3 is TGTGCCAGCACCCTGTGGGAGACCCAGTACTTC. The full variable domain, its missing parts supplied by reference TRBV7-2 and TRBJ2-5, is GAGVSQSPSNKVTEKGKDVELRCDPISGHTALYWYRQSLGQGLEFLIYFQGNSAPDKSGLPSDRFSAERTGGSVSTLTIQRTQQEDSAVYLCASTLWETQYFGPGTRLLVL.

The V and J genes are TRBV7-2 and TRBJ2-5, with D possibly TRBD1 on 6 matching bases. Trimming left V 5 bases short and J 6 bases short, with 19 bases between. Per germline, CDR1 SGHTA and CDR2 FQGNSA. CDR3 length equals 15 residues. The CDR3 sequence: CASSLPLRGMKTQYF. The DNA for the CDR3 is TGTGCCAGCAGCCTTCCCCTAAGGGGGATGAAGACCCAGTACTTC.

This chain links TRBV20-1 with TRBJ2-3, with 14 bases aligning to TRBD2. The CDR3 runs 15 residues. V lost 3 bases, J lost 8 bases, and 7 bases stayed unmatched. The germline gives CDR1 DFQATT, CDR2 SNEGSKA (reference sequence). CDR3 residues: CSARGLAGDWGTQYF. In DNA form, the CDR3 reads TGCAGTGCTAGGGGACTAGCGGGAGATTGGGGTACGCAGTATTTT.

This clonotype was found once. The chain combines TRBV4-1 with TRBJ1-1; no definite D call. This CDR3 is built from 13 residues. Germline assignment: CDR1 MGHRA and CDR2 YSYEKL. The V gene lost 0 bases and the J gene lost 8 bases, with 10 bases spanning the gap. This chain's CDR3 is CASSQDWQKEAFF. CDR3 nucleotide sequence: TGCGCCAGCAGCCAAGATTGGCAGAAGGAAGCTTTCTTT.

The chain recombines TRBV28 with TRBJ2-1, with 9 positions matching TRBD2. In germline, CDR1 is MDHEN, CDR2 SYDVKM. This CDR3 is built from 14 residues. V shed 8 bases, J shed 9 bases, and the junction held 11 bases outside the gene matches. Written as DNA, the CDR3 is TGTGCCAGCCGGGGGCTAGCGGGATTCGGTGAGCAGTTCTTC. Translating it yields CASRGLAGFGEQFF. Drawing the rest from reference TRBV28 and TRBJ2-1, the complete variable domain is DVKVTQSSRYLVKRTGEKVFLECVQDMDHENMFWYRQDPGLGLRLIYFSYDVKMKEKGDIPEGYSVSREKKERFSLILESASTNQTSMYLCASRGLAGFGEQFFGPGTRLTVL.

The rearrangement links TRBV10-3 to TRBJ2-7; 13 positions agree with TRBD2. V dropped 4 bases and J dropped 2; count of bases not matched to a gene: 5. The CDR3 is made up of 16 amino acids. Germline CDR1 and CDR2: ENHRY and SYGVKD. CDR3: CAISAGLAGPPYEQYF. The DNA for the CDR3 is TGTGCCATCAGTGCGGGACTAGCGGGACCCCCCTACGAGCAGTACTTC.

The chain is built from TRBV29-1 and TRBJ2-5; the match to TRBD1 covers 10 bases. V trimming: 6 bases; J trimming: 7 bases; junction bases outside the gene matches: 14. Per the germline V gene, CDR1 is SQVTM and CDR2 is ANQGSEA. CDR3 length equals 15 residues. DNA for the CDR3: TGCAGCGTGGGCAGCCCCGGACAGGGGGTCGTGACCCAGTACTTC. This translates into CSVGSPGQGVVTQYF.

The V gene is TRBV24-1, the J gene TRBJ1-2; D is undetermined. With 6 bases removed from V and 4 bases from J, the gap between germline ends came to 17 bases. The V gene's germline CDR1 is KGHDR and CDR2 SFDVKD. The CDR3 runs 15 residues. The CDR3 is CATSRADSPIYGYTF. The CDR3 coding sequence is TGTGCCACCAGTAGGGCAGACTCGCCCATCTATGGCTACACCTTC.

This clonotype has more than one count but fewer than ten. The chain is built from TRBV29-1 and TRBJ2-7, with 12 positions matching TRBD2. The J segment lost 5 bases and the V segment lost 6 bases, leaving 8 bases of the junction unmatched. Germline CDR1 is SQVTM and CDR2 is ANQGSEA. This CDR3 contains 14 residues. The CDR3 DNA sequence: TGCAGCGTCCTAGCGGGAGGGCCAAGCGACGAGCAGTACTTC. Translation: CSVLAGGPSDEQYF.

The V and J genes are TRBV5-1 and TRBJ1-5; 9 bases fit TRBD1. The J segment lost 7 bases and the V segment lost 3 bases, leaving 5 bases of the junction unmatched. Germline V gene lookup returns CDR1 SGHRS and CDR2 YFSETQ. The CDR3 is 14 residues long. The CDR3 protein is CASSWTGDSQPQHF. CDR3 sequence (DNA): TGCGCCAGCAGCTGGACAGGGGATAGCCAGCCCCAGCATTTT. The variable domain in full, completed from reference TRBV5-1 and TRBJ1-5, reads KAGVTQTPRYLIKTRGQQVTLSCSPISGHRSVSWYQQTPGQGLQFLFEYFSETQRNKGNFPGRFSGRQFSNSRSEMNVSTLELGDSALYLCASSWTGDSQPQHFGDGTRLSIL.

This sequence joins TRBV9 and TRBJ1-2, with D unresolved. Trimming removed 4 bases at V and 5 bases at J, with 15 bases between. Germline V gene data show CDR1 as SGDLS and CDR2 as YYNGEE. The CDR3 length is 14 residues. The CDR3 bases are TGTGCCAGCAGCCGTGTAGGCGGAGATTATGGCTACACCTTC. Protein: CASSRVGGDYGYTF.

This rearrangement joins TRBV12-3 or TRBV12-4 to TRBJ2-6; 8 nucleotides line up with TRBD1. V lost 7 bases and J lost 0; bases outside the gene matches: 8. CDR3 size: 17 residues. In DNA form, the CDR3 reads TGTGCCAGCACCTGGGGCAGGGGGCTCTCTGGGGCCAACGTCCTGACTTTC. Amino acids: CASTWGRGLSGANVLTF.

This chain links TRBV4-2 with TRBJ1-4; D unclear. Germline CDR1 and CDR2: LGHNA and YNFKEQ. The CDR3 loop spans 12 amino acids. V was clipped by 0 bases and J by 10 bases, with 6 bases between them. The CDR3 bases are TGTGCCAGCAGCCAAGATGAGGGAAAACTGTTTTTT. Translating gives CASSQDEGKLFF.

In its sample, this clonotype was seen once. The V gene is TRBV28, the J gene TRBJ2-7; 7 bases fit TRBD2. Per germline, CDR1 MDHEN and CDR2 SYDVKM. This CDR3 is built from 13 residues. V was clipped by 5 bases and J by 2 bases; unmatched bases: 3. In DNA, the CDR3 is TGTGCCAGCAGTCGGGGAGGGACCTACGAGCAGTACTTC. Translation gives CASSRGGTYEQYF.

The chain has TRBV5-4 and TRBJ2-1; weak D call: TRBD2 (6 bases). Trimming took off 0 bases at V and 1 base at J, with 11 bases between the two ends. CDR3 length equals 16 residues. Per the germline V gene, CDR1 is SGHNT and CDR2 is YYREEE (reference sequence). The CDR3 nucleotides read TGTGCCAGCAGCTTGGCCGGCGGGAATTCCTACAATGAGCAGTTCTTC. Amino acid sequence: CASSLAGGNSYNEQFF.

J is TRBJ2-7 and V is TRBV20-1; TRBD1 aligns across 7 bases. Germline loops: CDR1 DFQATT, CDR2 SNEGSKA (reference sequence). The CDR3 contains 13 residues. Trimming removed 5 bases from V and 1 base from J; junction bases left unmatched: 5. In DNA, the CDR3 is TGCAGTGCTCGGGACAGAAATTCCTACGAGCAGTACTTC. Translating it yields CSARDRNSYEQYF.

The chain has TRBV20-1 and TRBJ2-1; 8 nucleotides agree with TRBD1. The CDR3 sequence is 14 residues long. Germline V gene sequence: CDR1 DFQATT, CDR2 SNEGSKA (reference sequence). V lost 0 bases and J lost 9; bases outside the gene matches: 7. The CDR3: CSARDRTGMSEQFF. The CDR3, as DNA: TGCAGTGCTAGAGATCGGACAGGGATGAGTGAGCAGTTCTTC.

CDR3 amino acids: CASSGTSGDNEQFF. The CDR3 DNA sequence: TGTGCCAGCAGTGGGACTAGCGGTGACAATGAGCAGTTCTTC. V is TRBV25-1 and J is TRBJ2-1; TRBD2 aligns across 10 bases. Germline CDR1 and CDR2: MGHDK and SYGVNS. CDR3 size: 14 residues. V trimming: 4 bases; J trimming: 5 bases; junction bases outside the gene matches: 2.

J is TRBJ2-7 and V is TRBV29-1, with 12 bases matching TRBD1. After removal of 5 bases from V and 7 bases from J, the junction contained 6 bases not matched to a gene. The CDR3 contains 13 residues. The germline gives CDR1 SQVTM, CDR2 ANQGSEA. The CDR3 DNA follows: TGCAGCGTTCCGGGACAGGGGGCGGGGGAGCAGTACTTC. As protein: CSVPGQGAGEQYF.

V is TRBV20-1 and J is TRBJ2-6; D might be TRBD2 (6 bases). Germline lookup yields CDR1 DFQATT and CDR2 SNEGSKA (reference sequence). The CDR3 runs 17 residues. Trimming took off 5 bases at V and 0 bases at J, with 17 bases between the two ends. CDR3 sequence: CSASPGPEGSGANVLTF. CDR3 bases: TGCAGTGCTTCTCCGGGACCGGAGGGCTCTGGGGCCAACGTCCTGACTTTC.

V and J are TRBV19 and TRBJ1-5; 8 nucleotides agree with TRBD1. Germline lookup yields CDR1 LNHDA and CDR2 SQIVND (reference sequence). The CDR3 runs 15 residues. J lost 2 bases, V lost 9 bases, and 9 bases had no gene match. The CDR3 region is CASWGQAYGNQPQHF. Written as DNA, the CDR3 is TGTGCCAGCTGGGGACAGGCCTATGGCAATCAGCCCCAGCATTTT.

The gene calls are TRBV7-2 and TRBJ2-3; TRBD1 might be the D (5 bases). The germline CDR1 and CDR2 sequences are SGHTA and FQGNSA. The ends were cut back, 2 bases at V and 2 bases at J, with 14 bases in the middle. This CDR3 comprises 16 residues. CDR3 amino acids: CASSLQGSVLTDTQYF. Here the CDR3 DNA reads TGTGCCAGCAGCTTACAGGGATCGGTCCTCACAGATACGCAGTATTTT. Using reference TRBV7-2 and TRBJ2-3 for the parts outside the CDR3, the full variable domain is GAGVSQSPSNKVTEKGKDVELRCDPISGHTALYWYRQSLGQGLEFLIYFQGNSAPDKSGLPSDRFSAERTGGSVSTLTIQRTQQEDSAVYLCASSLQGSVLTDTQYFGPGTRLTVL.